The clone carrying this T cell receptor (beta chain) came up many times. Amplification of TCR beta CDR3 regions used RNA as the template. A first-round RT-PCR of the TCR CDR3 used the HTBI primer set. TCRdb reprocessed the multiplex PCR reads via MiXCR and lists one record per CDR3 protein. The table shows around 520,000 distinct CDR3 sequences, with roughly 14% occurring only once. The diagnostic basis comprised clinical symptoms, serum thyroxine and TRAb, thyroid ultrasound and orbital computed tomography. The junction had 9 bases not matched to a gene; V was cut back by 5 bases and J by 6 bases. This CDR3 is built from 16 residues. Germline V gene sequence: CDR1 MNHNS, CDR2 SASEGT. These data are taken from a study of T cells in Graves' hyperthyroidism and ophthalmopathy.

The chain links TRBV6-1 to TRBJ2-1; 11 bases align to TRBD2. The sequenced sample was blood. This sequence originates from a woman under 30 with Graves' hyperthyroidism. The CDR3 DNA sequence: TGTGCCAGCAGTCCGCGTAGCGGGAGGGCCTTCAATGAGCAGTTCTTC. As protein: CASSPRSGRAFNEQFF.